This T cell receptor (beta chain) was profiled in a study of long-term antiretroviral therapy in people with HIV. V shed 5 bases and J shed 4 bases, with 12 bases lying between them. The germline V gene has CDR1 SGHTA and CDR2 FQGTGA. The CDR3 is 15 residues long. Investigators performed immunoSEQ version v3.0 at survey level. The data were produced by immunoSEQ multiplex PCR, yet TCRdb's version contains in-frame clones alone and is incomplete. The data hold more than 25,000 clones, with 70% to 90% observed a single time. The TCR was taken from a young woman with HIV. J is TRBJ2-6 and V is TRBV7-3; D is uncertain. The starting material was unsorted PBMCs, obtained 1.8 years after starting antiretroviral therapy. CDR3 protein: CASSPPIGGANVLTF. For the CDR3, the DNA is TGTGCCAGCAGCCCCCCCATAGGGGGGGCCAACGTCCTGACTTTC.